The 17 T cell receptor beta chains below all came from one sample that was sequenced in a study of blood T cell repertoires in COVID-19 (dated by TCRdb to 2019 to 2021). The library relied on the immunoSEQ multiplex PCR assay. TCRdb took this table from immuneACCESS and kept in-frame rearrangements with V and J called. Such tables lack part of the clones; where checked against another copy, unresolved V genes explain under half of the gap, and the rest is unexplained. The sample data list about 33,000 clones, and 85% to 90% of these were observed just once. The top ten clones comprise around 5.8% of the sample. The sequenced sample was peripheral blood. The source is a human donor in a cohort sampled during active COVID-19.

This chain uses TRBV28 with TRBJ1-3; no firm D call. The CDR3 runs 14 residues. V lost 8 bases to trimming and J lost 0 bases, with 11 bases between them. Germline V gene sequence: CDR1 MDHEN, CDR2 SYDVKM. CDR3 DNA: TGTGCCAGCTCCACTTCCTCCTCTGGAAACACCATATATTTT. Protein product: CASSTSSSGNTIYF.

This clone showed up just a few times. J is TRBJ1-1 and V is TRBV9; no definite D call. The V gene's germline CDR1 is SGDLS and CDR2 YYNGEE. The CDR3 is 14 residues long. V dropped 4 bases and J dropped 7 bases, with 17 bases sitting between them. The CDR3 region has the DNA TGTGCCAGCAGCCCCTCCCTGACATCGCTTGAAGCTTTCTTT. Amino acids: CASSPSLTSLEAFF.

V usage is TRBV5-1 and J usage is TRBJ2-5, with TRBD2 identical over 11 bases. V trimming: 4 bases; J trimming: 5 bases; junction bases outside the gene matches: 10. CDR3 size: 16 residues. CDR1 and CDR2 from the germline V gene are SGHRS and YFSETQ. CDR3 in DNA: TGCGCCAGCAGCCTAGGGACTAGCGGTGATTTGGAGACCCAGTACTTC. Its protein product is CASSLGTSGDLETQYF.

The DNA of the CDR3 is TGTGCCAGCAGCGCGAGTCGGAATGAGCAGTTCTTC. It translates to CASSASRNEQFF. This chain links TRBV2 with TRBJ2-1; no clear D gene. The CDR3 runs to 12 residues. Per the germline V gene, CDR1 is SNHLY and CDR2 is FYNNEI. V was clipped by 6 bases and J by 7 bases, with 10 bases between them.

Only one count was recorded for this clone. The chain carries TRBV19 and TRBJ2-7; D is uncertain. CDR1 is LNHDA, CDR2 SQIVND, per germline (reference sequence). V was clipped by 0 bases and J by 5 bases, with 11 bases between them. The CDR3 is made up of 14 amino acids. In DNA form, the CDR3 reads TGTGCCAGTAGTATAGATTTGAGTCGCAACGAGCAGTACTTC. Protein product: CASSIDLSRNEQYF.

The J gene is TRBJ1-6, the V gene TRBV6-1; D remains unclear. The V end lost 0 bases, the J end lost 10 bases, and 13 bases lay between the germline ends. This CDR3 spans 15 amino acids. In germline, CDR1 is MNHNS, CDR2 SASEGT. CDR3 DNA sequence: TGTGCCAGCAGTGAAGCGTCGGGGTTGGTGTCACCCCTCCACTTT. It encodes CASSEASGLVSPLHF.

The J gene is TRBJ2-2, the V gene TRBV28; D may be TRBD1 (6 bases). The CDR3 has 13 residues. CDR1 is MDHEN, CDR2 SYDVKM, per germline. The CDR3 is CASAARGSGELFF. The CDR3 nucleotides read TGTGCAAGCGCGGCAAGGGGGTCCGGGGAGCTGTTTTTT.

The V and J genes are TRBV5-6 and TRBJ1-2, with TRBD1 identical over 10 bases. This CDR3 comprises 16 residues. V was clipped by 3 bases and J by 0 bases; unmatched bases: 5. Germline assignment: CDR1 SGHDT and CDR2 YYEEEE. CDR3 nucleotides: TGTGCCAGCAGCTGGGACAGGGGAAGGACTAACTATGGCTACACCTTC. It encodes CASSWDRGRTNYGYTF.

The chain joins TRBV11-2 to TRBJ2-2; D perhaps matches TRBD2 (7 bases). The CDR3 consists of 15 residues. V was trimmed by 5 bases and J by 5 bases, leaving 15 bases between them. CDR1 and CDR2 from the germline V gene are SGHAT and FQNNGV. The CDR3 spells CASSPGGGGTGELFF. The CDR3 bases are TGTGCCAGCAGCCCTGGGGGGGGCGGGACCGGGGAGCTGTTTTTT.

CDR3 sequence reads: CASSYYQGGELFF. For the CDR3, the DNA is TGTGCCAGCAGCTATTACCAGGGTGGGGAGCTGTTTTTT. The V gene is TRBV7-2, the J gene TRBJ2-2; D possibly corresponds to TRBD1 (5 bases). The CDR3 spans 13 residues. Per the germline V gene, CDR1 is SGHTA and CDR2 is FQGNSA. The V gene lost 4 bases and the J gene lost 8 bases, with 11 bases spanning the gap.

The chain has TRBV11-3 and TRBJ2-1, with D possibly matching TRBD1 (6 bases). Trimming removed 8 bases from V and 6 bases from J, with 17 bases in between. Per germline, CDR1 SGHNT and CDR2 YENEEA. This CDR3 has 14 amino acids. The CDR3 is CASGGTGKGNEQFF. CDR3 in DNA: TGTGCCAGCGGGGGCACAGGTAAAGGCAATGAGCAGTTCTTC.

The chain recombines TRBV19 with TRBJ2-7, with D perhaps TRBD2 (6 bases). Germline CDR1 and CDR2: LNHDA and SQIVND (reference sequence). V gave up 3 bases and J gave up 0 bases, with 21 bases separating them. This CDR3 spans 18 amino acids. The CDR3 region is CASSISPTRGLSSYEQYF. In DNA form, the CDR3 reads TGTGCCAGTAGTATCTCTCCGACTAGGGGCCTTTCCTCCTACGAGCAGTACTTC.

The rearrangement uses TRBV5-1 and TRBJ1-5; D is unclear. Germline-derived CDR1 and CDR2 are SGHRS and YFSETQ. CDR3 size: 16 residues. Trimming left V 3 bases short and J 2 bases short, with 15 bases between. CDR3: CASSSGSPVGNQPQHF. CDR3 in DNA: TGCGCCAGCAGCTCGGGGTCCCCGGTCGGCAATCAGCCCCAGCATTTT. Based on the CDR3 plus reference TRBV5-1 and TRBJ1-5, the full variable domain is KAGVTQTPRYLIKTRGQQVTLSCSPISGHRSVSWYQQTPGQGLQFLFEYFSETQRNKGNFPGRFSGRQFSNSRSEMNVSTLELGDSALYLCASSSGSPVGNQPQHFGDGTRLSIL.

The rearrangement uses TRBV10-3 and TRBJ2-6; D remains ambiguous. The CDR3 extends over 15 amino acids. Germline CDR1 and CDR2: ENHRY and SYGVKD. V lost 0 bases and J 2 bases, leaving 5 bases between the germline ends. In DNA form, the CDR3 reads TGTGCCATCAGTGAGTCCAGGACTGGGGCCAACGTCCTGACTTTC. Its translation: CAISESRTGANVLTF.

V usage is TRBV7-9 and J usage is TRBJ2-1; 10 bases match TRBD2. Unmatched junction bases numbered 7, after V lost 2 bases and J lost 9 bases. The CDR3 contains 15 residues. The V gene's germline CDR1 is SEHNR and CDR2 FQNEAQ (reference sequence). CDR3 bases: TGTGCCAGCAGCTTATTCTTGGGACTAGCGAGTGAGCAGTTCTTC. Residues: CASSLFLGLASEQFF.

This chain links TRBV6-2 or TRBV6-3 with TRBJ2-5, with 7 bases matching TRBD1. There are 12 residues in the CDR3. V gave up 6 bases and J gave up 5 bases; unmatched junction bases: 3. Germline V gene lookup returns CDR1 MNHEY and CDR2 SVGEGT. CDR3 in DNA: TGTGCCAGCAGCTTGACAGGGGAGACCCAGTACTTC. Translation gives CASSLTGETQYF.

In its sample, this clone was seen a few times. The genes are TRBV15 and TRBJ1-1; D gene unclear. The V gene's germline CDR1 is LNHNV and CDR2 YYDKDF (reference sequence). Trimming removed 3 bases from V and 3 bases from J, with 17 bases in between. CDR3 length equals 16 residues. CDR3 nucleotides: TGTGCCACCAGCAGGGATGAGGACTTGTGGGACACTGAAGCTTTCTTT. It specifies CATSRDEDLWDTEAFF. Filled out from reference TRBV15 and TRBJ1-1, the complete variable domain reads DAMVIQNPRYQVTQFGKPVTLSCSQTLNHNVMYWYQQKSSQAPKLLFHYYDKDFNNEADTPDNFQSRRPNTSFCFLDIRSPGLGDTAMYLCATSRDEDLWDTEAFFGQGTRLTVV.